These 2 T cell receptor beta chains share one sample of origin, sequenced in a study of blood T cell repertoires in COVID-19. Clones were sequenced by immunoSEQ multiplex PCR, and TCRdb holds only the in-frame ones, with some missing. The data hold 160,000 or so clones, with 85% observed a single time. Sequencing was carried out using peripheral blood. These receptors all stem from a woman aged 50 to 60 with COVID-19, enrolled during active disease.

This chain links TRBV11-1 with TRBJ2-1; TRBD2 is a possible D gene (6 bases). Germline CDR1 reads SGHAT; CDR2 reads FQDESV (reference sequence). Trimming shortened V by 5 bases and J by 6 bases, and 17 bases separated the two germline ends. There are 15 residues in the CDR3. The DNA of the CDR3 is TGTGCCAGCAGCCCCGGGTCTAGCGTTAGCAATGAGCAGTTCTTC. Translation: CASSPGSSVSNEQFF. The full variable domain, with the rest looked up from reference TRBV11-1 and TRBJ2-1, is EAEVAQSPRYKITEKSQAVAFWCDPISGHATLYWYRQILGQGPELLVQFQDESVVDDSQLPKDRFSAERLKGVDSTLKIQPAELGDSAMYLCASSPGSSVSNEQFFGPGTRLTVL.

The rearrangement uses TRBV11-3 and TRBJ1-2, with TRBD1 as a possible D gene (5 bases). Deletions cut 4 bases from V and 8 bases from J, with 11 bases between. This CDR3 region has 12 residues. Looked up from germline, CDR1 is SGHNT and CDR2 is YENEEA. In DNA form, the CDR3 reads TGTGCCAGCAGCTCGGACATTAACGGCTACACCTTC. Its protein is CASSSDINGYTF.